Sequencing of this TCR beta chain was carried out in a study of blood T cell repertoires in COVID-19. Study details: Some COVID-19 samples were acute and others convalescent; all came from the United States, Italy and Spain.

CDR1 and CDR2 from the germline V gene are MNHEY and SVGAGI. V gave up 5 bases and J gave up 4 bases; unmatched junction bases: 8. CDR3 length: 15 amino acids. The cohort comprised adults aged about 18 to 100 years residing in some 24 US areas. Allocation to cohorts depended on clinical history reported by the participants. Original handling: Estimates of nucleated cell counts were drawn from the amplification of reference gene primers. Profiled with immunoSEQ multiplex PCR; TCRdb holds only in-frame clones, not every one. The V and J calls and clone size were taken over from that table, and D and trimming were inferred from the DNA. This sample yields about 340,000 clones, of which more than 85% are seen a single time; approximately 17% belongs to the top ten.

Sequencing input: PBMCs or T cells enriched from blood (not recorded which). The chain carries TRBV6-5 and TRBJ2-5, with 9 bases aligning to TRBD2. The sequence came from a woman aged 25 to 39 who had recovered from COVID-19. CDR3: CASSILAGGGETQYF. The CDR3 DNA is TGTGCCAGCAGTATACTAGCGGGTGGAGGAGAGACCCAGTACTTC.